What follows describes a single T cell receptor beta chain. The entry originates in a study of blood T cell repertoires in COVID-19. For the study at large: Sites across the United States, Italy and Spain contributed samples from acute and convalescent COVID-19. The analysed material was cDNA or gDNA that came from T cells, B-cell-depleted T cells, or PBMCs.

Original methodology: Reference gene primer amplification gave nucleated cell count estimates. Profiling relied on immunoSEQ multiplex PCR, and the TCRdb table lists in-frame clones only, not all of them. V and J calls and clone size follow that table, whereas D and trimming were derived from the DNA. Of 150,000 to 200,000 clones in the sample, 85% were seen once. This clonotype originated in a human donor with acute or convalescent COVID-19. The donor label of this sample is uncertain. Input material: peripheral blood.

CDR3 coding DNA: TGTGCCAGCAGCTTAAGTGGCAGTAACTATGGCTACACCTTC. This gives the protein CASSLSGSNYGYTF. V gene TRBV7-3 combines with J gene TRBJ1-2; D call uncertain. V was trimmed by 1 base and J by 1 base, leaving 7 bases between them. Germline V CDR1 and CDR2: SGHTA, FQGTGA. CDR3 length: 14 amino acids. The full variable domain, in which reference TRBV7-3 and TRBJ1-2 provide the parts outside the CDR3, is GAGVSQTPSNKVTEKGKYVELRCDPISGHTALYWYRQSLGQGPEFLIYFQGTGAADDSGLPNDRFFAVRPEGSVSTLKIQRTERGDSAVYLCASSLSGSNYGYTFGSGTRLTVV.